The clone carrying this T cell receptor beta chain was seen only once. Its antigen is currently unknown. These data originate in a study of OX40 agonist ivuxolimab in advanced cancers. Study-wide points: Clonal expansion by week 6 occurred in CD4+ and CD8+ blood T cells (at 0.1 to 3.0 mg/kg). Partial responders at 0.1-3.0 mg/kg had among the lowest clonal expansion.

The data were produced by immunoSEQ multiplex PCR, yet TCRdb's version contains in-frame clones alone and is incomplete. The repertoire holds under 85,000 clones, with 85% as singletons. The germline gives CDR1 MDHEN, CDR2 SYDVKM. V was cut by 3 bases and J by 4 bases, with 19 bases left in between. The CDR3 covers 17 residues. Patients with autoimmune history or systemic immunosuppression were excluded. The sampling schedule covered blood at baseline, cycle 4 day 1, and cycle 7 day 1. The rearrangement joins TRBV28 to TRBJ1-5; TRBD1 might be the D (6 bases). The sequencing here drew on CD4+ or CD8+ T cells sorted from blood, taken in a trial of the OX40 agonist ivuxolimab. The receptor comes from an adult with an advanced solid tumor such as melanoma, head and neck, liver or kidney cancer. CDR3 sequence: CASSFPGTQFFNQPQHF. DNA of the CDR3: TGTGCCAGCAGTTTCCCTGGGACACAGTTTTTTAATCAGCCCCAGCATTTT. Full variable domain (remainder filled in from reference TRBV28 and TRBJ1-5): DVKVTQSSRYLVKRTGEKVFLECVQDMDHENMFWYRQDPGLGLRLIYFSYDVKMKEKGDIPEGYSVSREKKERFSLILESASTNQTSMYLCASSFPGTQFFNQPQHFGDGTRLSIL.